This T cell receptor (beta chain) was sequenced in a study of siplizumab effects on memory and regulatory T cells. General study findings and limits: Contribution to the alloresponse seemed major for naive T cells, which also seemed more diverse than memory cells. Researchers could not give a naive or memory phenotype to roughly 75-97% of proliferating CD4+ or CD8+ clones.

The CDR3 is made up of 16 amino acids. The germline V and J ends were trimmed by 3 bases and 8 bases, with 23 bases remaining between them. CDR1 is SQVTM, CDR2 ANQGSEA, per germline. Produced via immunoSEQ multiplex PCR; TCRdb's table is partial and in-frame only. The sample shows approximately 94,000 clones, roughly 93% of them seen only once. As to this clone: The antigen remains unidentified.

The specimen sequenced was CD8+ T cells sorted from blood. The TCR was taken from a human donor in good health. The J gene is TRBJ2-1, the V gene TRBV29-1, with D possibly being TRBD1 (6 bases). The CDR3 bases are TGCAGCGTTGAGTCTCCGACAGGTACGGTTGTCGATGAGCAGTTCTTC. It encodes CSVESPTGTVVDEQFF.